The rows below give T cell receptor beta chains drawn from one sample of a study of PD-1 blockade in mismatch repair-deficient tumors. These receptors have no known antigen. Generated by immunoSEQ multiplex PCR, the TCRdb table keeps only in-frame clones and is missing some. The repertoire has approximately 9,000 clones, 85% to 95% of them found once; the top ten carry approximately 9.8%. The sample in question was cells cultured in vitro, obtained from a patient treated with pembrolizumab. The receptors were gathered from an adult with mismatch repair-deficient cancer. CDR3s include the opening cysteine and the closing phenylalanine or tryptophan. D genes are given only for firm matches. Clone sizes are given selectively: once, few, many, or a class where the clone is expanded.

size	D	V	J	DNA	CDR3
-	TRBD1	TRBV18	TRBJ2-7	TGTGCCAGCTCACCGTTGGGACAGGGTGACGAGCAGTACTTC	CASSPLGQGDEQYF
-	-	TRBV6-7	TRBJ2-7	TGTGCCAGCAGTTACTCGAATGTAGCGACCTACTACGAGCAGTACTTC	CASSYSNVATYYEQYF
-	TRBD1	TRBV7-3	TRBJ2-4	TGTGCCAGCAGCTTAGCCGGACAGGGCGGGCACATTCAGTACTTC	CASSLAGQGGHIQYF
-	-	TRBV6-5	TRBJ2-7	TGTGCCAGCAGCCCCCTGGGTGGGGAGCAGTACTTC	CASSPLGGEQYF
-	-	TRBV13	TRBJ2-1	TGTGCCAGCAGCTTAGCCCTCAGGGGCGCCTACAATGAGCAGTTCTTC	CASSLALRGAYNEQFF
once	TRBD1	TRBV14	TRBJ2-7	TGTGCCAGCAGCCATATTACAGGGGCTGGGGAGCAGTACTTC	CASSHITGAGEQYF
-	-	TRBV7-9	TRBJ1-5	TGTGCCAGCAGCTTAACTGTAAATCAGCCCCAGCATTTT	CASSLTVNQPQHF
-	TRBD1	TRBV7-8	TRBJ1-3	TGTGCCAGCAGCCACAGGGGTTCTGGAAACACCATATATTTT	CASSHRGSGNTIYF
-	-	TRBV11-3	TRBJ1-6	TGTGCCAGCAGCCAGCGCGGAGCTACCCATTCACCCCTCCACTTT	CASSQRGATHSPLHF
-	TRBD1	TRBV27	TRBJ2-7	TGTGCCAGCAGGCAGGACAGGGTTTACTTC	CASRQDRVYF
-	-	TRBV7-3	TRBJ2-2	TGTGCCAGCAGCTTGACCTACACCGGGGAGCTGTTTTTT	CASSLTYTGELFF
-	-	TRBV27	TRBJ2-1	TGTGCCAGCAGTTTGACAGAGACTTACAATGAGCAGTTCTTC	CASSLTETYNEQFF
-	-	TRBV30	TRBJ2-7	TGTGCCTGGATGGGGTTAACCTCCTACGAGCAGTACTTC	CAWMGLTSYEQYF
-	-	TRBV28	TRBJ2-1	TGTGCCAGCAGTTCGACCGACTCCTACAATGAGCAGTTCTTC	CASSSTDSYNEQFF
-	-	TRBV15	TRBJ1-4	TGTGCCACCAGCAGTGGCGTGCTAGAGAATGAAAAACTGTTTTTT	CATSSGVLENEKLFF
-	TRBD2	TRBV5-1	TRBJ2-7	TGCGCCAGCAGCTTGGCGCGGGAGAGCCGACCCTACGAGCAGTACTTC	CASSLARESRPYEQYF
-	-	TRBV7-6	TRBJ1-4	TGTGCCAGCAGCCCCCACACAGGGACGGGCGAAAAACTGTTTTTT	CASSPHTGTGEKLFF
-	TRBD1	TRBV27	TRBJ2-7	TGTGCCAGCAGTTTCGGGACAGGGCACTACGAGCAGTACTTC	CASSFGTGHYEQYF
-	TRBD1	TRBV19	TRBJ2-1	TGTGCCAGTAGTATACGACAGGGCATAAACAATGAGCAGTTCTTC	CASSIRQGINNEQFF
-	-	TRBV28	TRBJ1-4	TGTGCCAGCAGGCCTAGGGAACTGGGAGAAAAACTGTTTTTT	CASRPRELGEKLFF
-	-	TRBV4-1	TRBJ2-7	TGCGCCAGCAGTAGACTAGTTTCAACCGAGCAGTACTTC	CASSRLVSTEQYF
-	-	TRBV30	TRBJ2-7	TGTGCCGGGTGGAGGGGGACGGGGGAGCAGTACTTC	CAGWRGTGEQYF
few	-	TRBV29-1	TRBJ1-1	TGCAGCGTTGAGAGGAACAGGGAAGCTTTCTTT	CSVERNREAFF
-	-	TRBV2	TRBJ2-7	TGTGCCAGCAGTGAATGGCTGCAACGGTACGAGCAGTACTTC	CASSEWLQRYEQYF
-	TRBD1	TRBV29-1	TRBJ2-1	TGCAGCGTTGGACAGGGAGTCGGGGATGAGCAGTTCTTC	CSVGQGVGDEQFF
-	-	TRBV6-1	TRBJ1-1	TGTGCCAGCAGTGATACGGAGAACACTGAAGCTTTCTTT	CASSDTENTEAFF
-	TRBD1	TRBV29-1	TRBJ2-3	TGCAGCGTTGTTGAGGCAGGGGGTGGCACAGATACGCAGTATTTT	CSVVEAGGGTDTQYF
-	-	TRBV5-1	TRBJ1-2	TGCGCCAGCAGCTTGGGACTGGCGTATGGCTACACCTTC	CASSLGLAYGYTF
-	-	TRBV2	TRBJ2-7	TGTGCCAGCGTTTCCTACGAGCAGTACTTC	CASVSYEQYF
-	-	TRBV30	TRBJ2-7	TGTGCCTGGAGTGGAACCCTCCTCGAGCAGTACTTC	CAWSGTLLEQYF
-	-	TRBV9	TRBJ2-2	TGTGCCAGCAGCACTTCTATGGGGGGCCCCACCGGGGAGCTGTTTTTT	CASSTSMGGPTGELFF
-	-	TRBV30	TRBJ1-2	TGTGCCCGGGACACCTACTATGGCTACACCTTC	CARDTYYGYTF
-	TRBD2	TRBV11-3	TRBJ2-1	TGTGCCAGCAGTACTCTGACTAGCGGGCTAAACAATGAGCAGTTCTTC	CASSTLTSGLNNEQFF
-	-	TRBV14	TRBJ2-1	TGTGCCAGCAGCTCGAACCGGGACGCCCCCAGCAATGAGCAGTTCTTC	CASSSNRDAPSNEQFF
-	-	TRBV6-1	TRBJ1-2	TGTGCCATACAAACAGGGTACCGTGGCTACACCTTC	CAIQTGYRGYTF
-	-	TRBV10-3	TRBJ2-1	TGTGCCATCAGTCCCGACCAGTACAATGAGCAGTTCTTC	CAISPDQYNEQFF
-	-	TRBV11-2	TRBJ2-3	TGTGCCAGCAGCCGTAGACTCCACGGTGCGCAGTATTTT	CASSRRLHGAQYF
-	TRBD2	TRBV5-1	TRBJ2-2	TGCGCCAGCAGCTTGGGATTGTCTAGCGGGAGGTCGGGGGAGCTGTTTTTT	CASSLGLSSGRSGELFF
once	-	TRBV6-1	TRBJ2-7	TGTGCCAGCAGTGAAGTCAGTCAAACCTACGAGCAGTACTTC	CASSEVSQTYEQYF
-	-	TRBV4-1	TRBJ2-3	TGCGCCAGCAGCCGAACTTGGGGTAGGGACACAGATACGCAGTATTTT	CASSRTWGRDTDTQYF